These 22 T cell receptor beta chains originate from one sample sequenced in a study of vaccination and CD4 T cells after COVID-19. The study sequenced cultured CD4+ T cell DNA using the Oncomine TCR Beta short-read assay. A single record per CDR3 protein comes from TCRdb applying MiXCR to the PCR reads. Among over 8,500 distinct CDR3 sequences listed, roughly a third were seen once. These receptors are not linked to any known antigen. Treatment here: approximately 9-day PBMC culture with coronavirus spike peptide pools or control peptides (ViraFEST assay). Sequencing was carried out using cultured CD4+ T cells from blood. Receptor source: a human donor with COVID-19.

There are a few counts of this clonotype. The CDR3 DNA follows: TGTGCCAGTAGTATAGGGCCAGCGGGGGCCTACGAGCAGTACTTC. Its protein product is CASSIGPAGAYEQYF. The gene calls are TRBV19 and TRBJ2-7; 8 bases are shared with TRBD2. The V gene's germline CDR1 is LNHDA and CDR2 SQIVND (reference sequence). This CDR3 is 15 amino acids long. V dropped 1 base and J dropped 2; count of bases not matched to a gene: 4. The variable domain in full, with the rest retrieved from reference TRBV19 and TRBJ2-7, is DGGITQSPKYLFRKEGQNVTLSCEQNLNHDAMYWYRQDPGQGLRLIYYSQIVNDFQKGDIAEGYSVSREKKESFPLTVTSAQKNPTAFYLCASSIGPAGAYEQYFGPGTRLTVT.

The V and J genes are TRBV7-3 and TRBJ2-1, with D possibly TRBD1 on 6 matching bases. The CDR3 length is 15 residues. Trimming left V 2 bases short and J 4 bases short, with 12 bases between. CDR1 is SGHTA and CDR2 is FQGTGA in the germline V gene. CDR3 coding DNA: TGTGCCAGCAGCTTACACAGGGAGTCGTACAATGAGCAGTTCTTC. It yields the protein CASSLHRESYNEQFF.

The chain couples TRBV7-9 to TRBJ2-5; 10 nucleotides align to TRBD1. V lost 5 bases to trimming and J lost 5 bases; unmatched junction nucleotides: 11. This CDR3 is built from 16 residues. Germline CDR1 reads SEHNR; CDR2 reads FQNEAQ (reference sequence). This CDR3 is CASSVPPGQGWETQYF. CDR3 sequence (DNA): TGTGCCAGCAGCGTACCTCCGGGACAGGGGTGGGAGACCCAGTACTTC.

CDR3 sequence: CASSLEVTGNTIYF. CDR3 bases: TGTGCCAGCAGCTTAGAAGTGACTGGAAACACCATATATTTT. The chain uses TRBV11-3 and TRBJ1-3; D is undetermined. The CDR3 loop spans 14 amino acids. The germline gives CDR1 SGHNT, CDR2 YENEEA. V lost 0 bases to trimming and J lost 2 bases, with 5 bases between them.

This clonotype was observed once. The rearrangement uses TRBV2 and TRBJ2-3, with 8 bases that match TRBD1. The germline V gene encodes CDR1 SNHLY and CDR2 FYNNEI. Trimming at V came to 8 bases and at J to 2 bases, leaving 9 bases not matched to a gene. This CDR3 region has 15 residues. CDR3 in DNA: TGTGCCAGCTCCCGTGGACAGGGAAACACAGATACGCAGTATTTT. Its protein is CASSRGQGNTDTQYF. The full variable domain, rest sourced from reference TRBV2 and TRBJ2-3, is EPEVTQTPSHQVTQMGQEVILRCVPISNHLYFYWYRQILGQKVEFLVSFYNNEISEKSEIFDDQFSVERPDGSNFTLKIRSTKLEDSAMYFCASSRGQGNTDTQYFGPGTRLTVL.

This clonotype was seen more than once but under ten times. The CDR3 is CASSQLTGVGSSQETQYF. The CDR3 nucleotides read TGTGCCAGCAGCCAACTAACAGGGGTGGGTTCCAGCCAAGAGACCCAGTACTTC. The rearrangement links TRBV7-9 to TRBJ2-5, with TRBD1 matching over 7 bases. This CDR3 is built from 18 residues. With V trimmed by 5 bases and J by 1 base, 16 bases remained unmatched. Germline values: CDR1 SEHNR, CDR2 FQNEAQ (reference sequence). Drawing the rest from reference TRBV7-9 and TRBJ2-5, the complete variable domain is DTGVSQNPRHKITKRGQNVTFRCDPISEHNRLYWYRQTLGQGPEFLTYFQNEAQLEKSRLLSDRFSAERPKGSFSTLEIQRTEQGDSAMYLCASSQLTGVGSSQETQYFGPGTRLLVL.

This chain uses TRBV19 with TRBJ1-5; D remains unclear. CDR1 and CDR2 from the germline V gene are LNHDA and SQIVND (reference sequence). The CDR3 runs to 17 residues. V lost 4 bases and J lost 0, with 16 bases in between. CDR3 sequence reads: CASSRGIWVSSNQPQHF. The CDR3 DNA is TGTGCCAGTAGTAGGGGTATTTGGGTTTCTAGCAATCAGCCCCAGCATTTT.

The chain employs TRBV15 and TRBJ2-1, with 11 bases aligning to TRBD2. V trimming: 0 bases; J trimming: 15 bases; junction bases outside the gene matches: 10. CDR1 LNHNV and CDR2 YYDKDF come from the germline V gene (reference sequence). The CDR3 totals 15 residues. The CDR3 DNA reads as TGTGCCACCAGCAGAGATTTCGCTAGCGGGGGGATTCTGTTCTTC. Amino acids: CATSRDFASGGILFF.

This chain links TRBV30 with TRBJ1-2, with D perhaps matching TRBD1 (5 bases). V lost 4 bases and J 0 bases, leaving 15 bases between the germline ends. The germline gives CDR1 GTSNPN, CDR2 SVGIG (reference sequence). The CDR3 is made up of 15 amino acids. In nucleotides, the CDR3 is TGTGCCTGGACCGCGGGGGGAACTGCTAACTATGGCTACACCTTC. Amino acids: CAWTAGGTANYGYTF.

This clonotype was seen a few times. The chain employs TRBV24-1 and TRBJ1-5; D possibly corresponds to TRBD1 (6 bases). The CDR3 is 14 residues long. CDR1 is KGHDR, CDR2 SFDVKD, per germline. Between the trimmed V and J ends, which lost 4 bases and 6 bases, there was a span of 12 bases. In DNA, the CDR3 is TGTGCCACCAGTGAGTCAGGGGCTGGTCAGCCCCAGCATTTT. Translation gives CATSESGAGQPQHF.

The CDR3 loop is CASSQGGRTNIQYF. The CDR3 DNA sequence: TGTGCCAGCAGTCAGGGCGGAAGGACAAACATTCAGTACTTC. The gene calls are TRBV2 and TRBJ2-4, with TRBD1 as a possible D gene (5 bases). The CDR3 length is 14 residues. Per germline, CDR1 SNHLY and CDR2 FYNNEI. The germline V and J ends were trimmed by 5 bases and 6 bases, with 14 bases remaining between them.

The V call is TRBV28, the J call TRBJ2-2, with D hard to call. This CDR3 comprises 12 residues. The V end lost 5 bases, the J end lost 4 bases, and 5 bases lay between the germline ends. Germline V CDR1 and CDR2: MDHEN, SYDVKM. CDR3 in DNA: TGTGCCAGCAGTACCCCCACCGGGGAGCTGTTTTTT. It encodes CASSTPTGELFF.

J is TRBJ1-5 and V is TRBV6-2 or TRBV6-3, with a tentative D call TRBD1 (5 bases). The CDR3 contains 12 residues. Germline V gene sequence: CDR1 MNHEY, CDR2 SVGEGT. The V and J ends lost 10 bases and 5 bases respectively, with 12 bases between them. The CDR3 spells CATTKGHQPQHF. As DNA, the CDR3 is TGTGCCACCACTAAGGGGCATCAGCCCCAGCATTTT.

The CDR3 DNA reads TGTGCCAGCAGCTTAGGGGCTACAGATACGCAGTATTTT. Protein product: CASSLGATDTQYF. The chain carries TRBV7-8 and TRBJ2-3; D call uncertain. This CDR3 has 13 amino acids. V dropped 1 base and J dropped 3 bases, with 5 bases sitting between them. Germline loops: CDR1 SGHVS, CDR2 FQNEAQ.

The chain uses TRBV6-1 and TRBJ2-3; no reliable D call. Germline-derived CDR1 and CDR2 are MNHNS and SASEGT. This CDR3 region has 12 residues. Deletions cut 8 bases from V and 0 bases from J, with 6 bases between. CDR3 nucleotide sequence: TGTGCCAGCGCCACGAGCACAGATACGCAGTATTTT. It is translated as CASATSTDTQYF.

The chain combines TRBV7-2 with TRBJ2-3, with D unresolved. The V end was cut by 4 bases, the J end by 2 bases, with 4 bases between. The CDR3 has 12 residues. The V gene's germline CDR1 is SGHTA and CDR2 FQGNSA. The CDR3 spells CASSSHTDTQYF. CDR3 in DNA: TGTGCCAGCAGCTCCCACACAGATACGCAGTATTTT.

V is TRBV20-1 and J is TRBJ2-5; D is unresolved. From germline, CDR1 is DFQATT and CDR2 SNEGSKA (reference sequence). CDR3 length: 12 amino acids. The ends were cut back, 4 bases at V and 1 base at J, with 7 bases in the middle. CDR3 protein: CSAIRSQETQYF. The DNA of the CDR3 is TGCAGTGCTATCCGAAGCCAAGAGACCCAGTACTTC.

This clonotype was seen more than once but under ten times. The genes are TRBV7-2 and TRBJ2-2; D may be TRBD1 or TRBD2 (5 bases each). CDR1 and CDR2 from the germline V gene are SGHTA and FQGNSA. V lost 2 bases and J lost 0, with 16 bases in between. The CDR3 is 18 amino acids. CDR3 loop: CASSLFARGPSNTGELFF. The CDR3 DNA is TGTGCCAGCAGCTTATTCGCGAGGGGCCCCTCGAACACCGGGGAGCTGTTTTTT.

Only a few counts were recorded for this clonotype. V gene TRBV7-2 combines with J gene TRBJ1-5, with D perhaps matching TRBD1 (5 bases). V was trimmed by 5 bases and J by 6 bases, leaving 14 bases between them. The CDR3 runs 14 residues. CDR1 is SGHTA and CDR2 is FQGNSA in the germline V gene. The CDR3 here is CASSARTGTQPQHF. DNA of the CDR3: TGTGCCAGCAGCGCTAGGACGGGGACTCAGCCCCAGCATTTT. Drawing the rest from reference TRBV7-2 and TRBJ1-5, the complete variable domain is GAGVSQSPSNKVTEKGKDVELRCDPISGHTALYWYRQSLGQGLEFLIYFQGNSAPDKSGLPSDRFSAERTGGSVSTLTIQRTQQEDSAVYLCASSARTGTQPQHFGDGTRLSIL.

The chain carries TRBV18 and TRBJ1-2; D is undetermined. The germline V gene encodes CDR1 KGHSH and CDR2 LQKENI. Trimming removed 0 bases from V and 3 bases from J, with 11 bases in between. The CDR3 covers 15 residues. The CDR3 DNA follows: TGTGCCAGCTCACCACCGAGGCAACCCTACTATGGCTACACCTTC. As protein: CASSPPRQPYYGYTF.

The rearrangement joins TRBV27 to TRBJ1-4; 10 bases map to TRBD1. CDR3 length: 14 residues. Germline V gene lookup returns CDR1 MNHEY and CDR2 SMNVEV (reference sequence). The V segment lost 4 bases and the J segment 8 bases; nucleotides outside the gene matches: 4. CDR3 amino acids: CASSSGQGREKLFF. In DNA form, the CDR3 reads TGTGCCAGCAGTTCGGGACAGGGGAGGGAAAAACTGTTTTTT.

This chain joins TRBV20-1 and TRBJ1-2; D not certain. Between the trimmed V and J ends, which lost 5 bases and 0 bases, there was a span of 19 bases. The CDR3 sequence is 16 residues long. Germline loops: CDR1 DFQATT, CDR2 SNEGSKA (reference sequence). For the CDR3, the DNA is TGCAGTGCTGAAGATCACGGGAAACCAGCTAACTATGGCTACACCTTC. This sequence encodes CSAEDHGKPANYGYTF.